This T cell receptor (beta chain) was captured in a study of blood T cell repertoires in COVID-19. On the study more broadly: PBMCs, B-cell-depleted T cells, or T cells provided the cDNA or gDNA that made up the material.

Trimming cost V 7 bases and J 1 base, with 10 bases left between them. Germline loops: CDR1 KGHSH, CDR2 LQKENI. The CDR3 is 13 amino acids. Participants' own reports of clinical history determined their cohort assignment. Recovered status applied to Cohort 3 donors who had two consecutive negative PCRs. It also applied to those with clearance or with symptom resolution. Libraries were prepared by immunoSEQ multiplex PCR; TCRdb keeps only in-frame clonotypes and omits some of them. The sample lists roughly 220,000 clones, around 89% occurring once. This clonotype was obtained from a woman aged 25-40 years who had recovered from COVID-19. The rearrangement links TRBV18 to TRBJ2-5; tentative D call: TRBD1 (6 bases). Sequencing was done on a sample of PBMCs or T cells enriched from blood (not recorded which). Written as DNA, the CDR3 is TGTGCCAGCTTTCAGGGGCCCCAAGAGACCCAGTACTTC. This translates into CASFQGPQETQYF.